This T cell receptor beta chain appears in the sequencing data of a study of shared clonotypes between healthy human individuals. In its sample, this clone was seen once. Germline V lookup: CDR1 MGHDK, CDR2 SYGVNS. The CDR3 spans 17 residues. With 5 bases clipped from V and 6 bases from J, the junction kept 18 bases outside the gene matches. Sequencing used immunoSEQ multiplex PCR; TCRdb keeps in-frame clones, though not all of them. The sample carries about 110,000 clones, roughly 70% recorded once. The receptor's source is a woman younger than 45 in good health. Sequencing was carried out using memory CD8+ T cells sorted from blood. Subset noted: CD45RO+ cells pooled with CCR7-negative TemRA cells. The chain is built from TRBV25-1 and TRBJ2-7, with 8 bases identical to TRBD1. CDR3 loop: CASSTRIGQGFNSEQYF. The CDR3 coding sequence is TGTGCCAGCAGTACCCGGATCGGACAGGGCTTTAATTCCGAGCAGTACTTC.